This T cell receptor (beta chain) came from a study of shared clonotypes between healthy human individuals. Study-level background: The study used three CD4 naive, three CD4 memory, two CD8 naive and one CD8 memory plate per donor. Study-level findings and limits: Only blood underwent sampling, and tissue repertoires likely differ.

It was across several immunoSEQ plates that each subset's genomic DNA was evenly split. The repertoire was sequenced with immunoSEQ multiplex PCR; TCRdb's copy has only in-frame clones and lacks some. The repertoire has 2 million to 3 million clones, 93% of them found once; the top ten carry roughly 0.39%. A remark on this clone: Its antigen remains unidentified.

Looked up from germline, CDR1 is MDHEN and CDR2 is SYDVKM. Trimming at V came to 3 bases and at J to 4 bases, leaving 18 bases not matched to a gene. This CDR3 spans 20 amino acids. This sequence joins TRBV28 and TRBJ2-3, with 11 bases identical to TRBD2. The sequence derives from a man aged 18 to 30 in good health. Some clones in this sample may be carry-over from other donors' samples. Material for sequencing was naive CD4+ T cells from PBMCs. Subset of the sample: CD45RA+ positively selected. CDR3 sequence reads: CASSLDPWSGLAGGPDTQYF. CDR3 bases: TGTGCCAGCAGTTTGGACCCCTGGTCAGGCCTAGCGGGAGGTCCAGATACGCAGTATTTT.